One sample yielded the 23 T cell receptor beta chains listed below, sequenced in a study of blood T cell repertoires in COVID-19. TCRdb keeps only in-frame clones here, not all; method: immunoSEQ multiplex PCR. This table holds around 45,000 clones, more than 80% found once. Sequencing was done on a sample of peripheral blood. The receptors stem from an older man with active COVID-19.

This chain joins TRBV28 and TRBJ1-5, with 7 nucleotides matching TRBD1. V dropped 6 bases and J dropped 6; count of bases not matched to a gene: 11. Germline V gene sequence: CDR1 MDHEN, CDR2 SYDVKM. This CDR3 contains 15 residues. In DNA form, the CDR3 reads TGTGCCAGCAGAGGGGAGACAGGGTGGATTCAGCCCCAGCATTTT. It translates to CASRGETGWIQPQHF.

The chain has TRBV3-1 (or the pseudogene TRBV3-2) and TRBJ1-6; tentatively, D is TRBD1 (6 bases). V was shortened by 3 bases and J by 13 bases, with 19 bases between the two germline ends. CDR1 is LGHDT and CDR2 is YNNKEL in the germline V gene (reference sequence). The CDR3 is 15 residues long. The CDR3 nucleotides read TGTGCCAGCAGCCAGGGGGCGCAGCCCACTTTGCCCCTCCACTTT. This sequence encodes CASSQGAQPTLPLHF.

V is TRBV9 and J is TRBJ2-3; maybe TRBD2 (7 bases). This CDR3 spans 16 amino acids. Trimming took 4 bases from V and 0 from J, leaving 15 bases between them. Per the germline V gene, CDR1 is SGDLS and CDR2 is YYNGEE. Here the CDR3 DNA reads TGTGCCAGCAGCCCCTGGGGGGGGCCCAGCACAGATACGCAGTATTTT. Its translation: CASSPWGGPSTDTQYF.

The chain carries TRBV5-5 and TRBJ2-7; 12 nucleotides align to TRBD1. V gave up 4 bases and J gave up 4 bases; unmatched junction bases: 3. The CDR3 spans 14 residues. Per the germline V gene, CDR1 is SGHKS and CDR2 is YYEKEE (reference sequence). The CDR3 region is CASSQGQGAYEQYF. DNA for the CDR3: TGTGCCAGCAGCCAGGGACAGGGGGCTTACGAGCAGTACTTC.

In nucleotides, the CDR3 is TGTGCCAGTAGAAATACCGGGACAGGACCCCTAGATACGCAGTATTTT. Its protein is CASRNTGTGPLDTQYF. The rearrangement uses TRBV19 and TRBJ2-3; 8 bases agree with TRBD1. V shed 6 bases and J 5 bases; nucleotides not matched to a gene: 13. The germline gives CDR1 LNHDA, CDR2 SQIVND (reference sequence). The CDR3 totals 16 residues.

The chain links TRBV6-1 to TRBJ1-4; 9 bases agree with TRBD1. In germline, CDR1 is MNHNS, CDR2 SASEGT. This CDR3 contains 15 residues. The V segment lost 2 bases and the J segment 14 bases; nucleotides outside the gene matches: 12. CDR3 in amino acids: CASSEWPGQGSLLFF. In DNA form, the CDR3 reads TGTGCCAGCAGTGAATGGCCGGGACAGGGAAGTCTGCTGTTTTTT.

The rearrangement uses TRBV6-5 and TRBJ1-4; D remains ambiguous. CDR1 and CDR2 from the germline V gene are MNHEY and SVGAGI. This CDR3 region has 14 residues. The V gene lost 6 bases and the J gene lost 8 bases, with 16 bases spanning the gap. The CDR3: CASRYTVLGEKLFF. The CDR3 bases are TGTGCCAGCAGGTACACGGTTCTCGGGGAAAAACTGTTTTTT.

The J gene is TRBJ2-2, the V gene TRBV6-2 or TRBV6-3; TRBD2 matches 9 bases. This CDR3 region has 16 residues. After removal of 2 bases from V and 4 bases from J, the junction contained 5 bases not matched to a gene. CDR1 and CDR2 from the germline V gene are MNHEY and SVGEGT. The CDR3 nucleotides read TGTGCCAGCAGTTACGGATCTAGCGGGGTCACCGGGGAGCTGTTTTTT. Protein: CASSYGSSGVTGELFF.

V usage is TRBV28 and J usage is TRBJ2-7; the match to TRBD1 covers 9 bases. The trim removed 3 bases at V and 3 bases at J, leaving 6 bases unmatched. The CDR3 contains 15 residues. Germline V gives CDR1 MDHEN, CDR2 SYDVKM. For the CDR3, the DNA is TGTGCCAGCAGTTTCCCCCGACAGGGGGGCTACGAGCAGTACTTC. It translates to CASSFPRQGGYEQYF.

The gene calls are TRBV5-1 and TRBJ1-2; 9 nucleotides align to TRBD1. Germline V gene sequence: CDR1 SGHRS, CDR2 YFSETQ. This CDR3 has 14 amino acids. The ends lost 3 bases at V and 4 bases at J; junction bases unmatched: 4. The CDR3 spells CASSSGQGVYGYTF. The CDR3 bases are TGCGCCAGCAGCTCGGGACAGGGAGTCTATGGCTACACCTTC.

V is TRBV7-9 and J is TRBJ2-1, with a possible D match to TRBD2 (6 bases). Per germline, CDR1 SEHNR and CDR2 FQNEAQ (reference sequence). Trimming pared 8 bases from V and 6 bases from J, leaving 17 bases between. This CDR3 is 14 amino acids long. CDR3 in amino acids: CASFRLGGGNEQFF. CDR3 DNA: TGTGCCAGCTTCCGGTTGGGGGGAGGCAATGAGCAGTTCTTC. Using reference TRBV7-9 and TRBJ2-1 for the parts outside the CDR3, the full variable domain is DTGVSQNPRHKITKRGQNVTFRCDPISEHNRLYWYRQTLGQGPEFLTYFQNEAQLEKSRLLSDRFSAERPKGSFSTLEIQRTEQGDSAMYLCASFRLGGGNEQFFGPGTRLTVL.

The CDR3 spells CASSPSGVGEQFF. The CDR3 nucleotides read TGTGCCAGCAGCCCGTCGGGGGTGGGTGAGCAGTTCTTC. The J gene is TRBJ2-1, the V gene TRBV7-9; D might be TRBD2 (6 bases). Looked up from germline, CDR1 is SEHNR and CDR2 is FQNEAQ (reference sequence). This CDR3 is 13 amino acids long. V was pared by 5 bases and J by 9 bases, with 14 bases between.

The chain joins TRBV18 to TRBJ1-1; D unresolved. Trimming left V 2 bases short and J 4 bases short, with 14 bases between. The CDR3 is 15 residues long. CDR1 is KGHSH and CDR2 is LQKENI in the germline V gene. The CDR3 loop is CASSPVVAGGTEAFF. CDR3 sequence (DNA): TGTGCCAGCTCACCAGTAGTAGCTGGAGGCACTGAAGCTTTCTTT.

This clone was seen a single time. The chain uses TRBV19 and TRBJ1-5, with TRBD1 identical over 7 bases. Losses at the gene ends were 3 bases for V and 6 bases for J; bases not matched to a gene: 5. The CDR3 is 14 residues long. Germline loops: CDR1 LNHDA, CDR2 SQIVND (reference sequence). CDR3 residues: CASSIPGGTQPQHF. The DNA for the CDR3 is TGTGCCAGTAGTATCCCAGGGGGAACTCAGCCCCAGCATTTT.

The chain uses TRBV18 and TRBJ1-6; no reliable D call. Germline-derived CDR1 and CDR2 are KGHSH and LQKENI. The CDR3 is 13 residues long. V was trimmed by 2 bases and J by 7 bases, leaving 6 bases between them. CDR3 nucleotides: TGTGCCAGCTCACCAGCCCGGAATTCACCCCTCCACTTT. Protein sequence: CASSPARNSPLHF.

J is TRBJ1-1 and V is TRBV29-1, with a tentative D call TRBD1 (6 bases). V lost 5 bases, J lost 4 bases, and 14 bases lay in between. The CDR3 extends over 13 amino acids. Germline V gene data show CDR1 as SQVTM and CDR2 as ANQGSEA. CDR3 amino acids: CSVLFIGGTEAFF. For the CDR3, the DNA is TGCAGCGTTCTATTTATAGGGGGCACTGAAGCTTTCTTT.

CDR3 protein: CASRKALEQFF. CDR3 coding DNA: TGTGCCAGCAGGAAAGCGCTGGAGCAGTTCTTC. The chain links TRBV11-2 to TRBJ2-1; D is unclear. Germline CDR1 is SGHAT and CDR2 is FQNNGV. V lost 6 bases and J 10 bases, leaving 10 bases between the germline ends. The CDR3 is made up of 11 amino acids.

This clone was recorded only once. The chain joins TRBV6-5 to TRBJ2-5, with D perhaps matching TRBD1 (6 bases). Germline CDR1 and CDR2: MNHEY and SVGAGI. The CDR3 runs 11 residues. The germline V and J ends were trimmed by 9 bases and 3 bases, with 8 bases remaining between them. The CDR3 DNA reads TGTGCCAGTCACAGGGAAGAGACCCAGTACTTC. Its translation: CASHREETQYF.

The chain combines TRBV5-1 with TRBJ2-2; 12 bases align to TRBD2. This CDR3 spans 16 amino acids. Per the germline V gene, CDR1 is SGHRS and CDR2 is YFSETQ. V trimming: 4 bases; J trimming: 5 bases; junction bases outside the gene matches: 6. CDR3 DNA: TGCGCCAGCAGCGAACTTACTAGCGGGGGGACCGGGGAGCTGTTTTTT. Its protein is CASSELTSGGTGELFF.

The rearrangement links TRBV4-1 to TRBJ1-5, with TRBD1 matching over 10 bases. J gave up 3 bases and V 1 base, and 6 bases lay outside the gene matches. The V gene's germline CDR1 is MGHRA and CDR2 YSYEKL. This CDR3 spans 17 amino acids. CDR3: CASSQGTGGGNNQPQHF. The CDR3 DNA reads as TGCGCCAGCAGCCAAGGGACAGGGGGAGGAAACAATCAGCCCCAGCATTTT.

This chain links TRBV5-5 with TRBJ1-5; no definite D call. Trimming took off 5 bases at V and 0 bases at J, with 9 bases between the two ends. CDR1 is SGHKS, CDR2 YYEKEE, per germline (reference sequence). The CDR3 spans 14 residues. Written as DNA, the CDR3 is TGTGCCAGCAGTCTCGGGTATAGCAATCAGCCCCAGCATTTT. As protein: CASSLGYSNQPQHF.

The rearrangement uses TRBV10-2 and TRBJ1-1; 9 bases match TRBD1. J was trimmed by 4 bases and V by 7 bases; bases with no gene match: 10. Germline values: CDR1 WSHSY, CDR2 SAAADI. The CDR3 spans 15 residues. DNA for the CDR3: TGCGCCAGCATCGCACAGGGGGCGGGAGTCACTGAAGCTTTCTTT. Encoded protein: CASIAQGAGVTEAFF.

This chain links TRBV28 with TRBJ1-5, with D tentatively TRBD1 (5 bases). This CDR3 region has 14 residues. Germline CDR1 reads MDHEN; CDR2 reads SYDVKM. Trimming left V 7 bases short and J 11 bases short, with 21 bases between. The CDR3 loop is CASTPAGGQRAQHF. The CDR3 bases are TGTGCCAGCACCCCTGCCGGGGGTCAAAGAGCCCAGCATTTT.